The T cell receptor (beta chain) described here comes from a study of CD8 T cells in ankylosing spondylitis. The CDR3 length is 15 residues. V shed 2 bases, J shed 3 bases, and the junction held 1 base outside the gene matches. This clonotype was counted ten times or more. Making the TCR beta libraries involved quantitative 5'-RACE with molecular barcodes. In TCRdb, the 5' RACE reads were re-called with MiXCR into one record per CDR3 protein. Of some 180,000 distinct CDR3 sequences detected, around a sixth appear once; the ten largest clones hold approximately 4.3%. The gene calls are TRBV12-3 or TRBV12-4 and TRBJ2-2, with 9 bases matching TRBD2. This sequence was found in a male donor aged 10-29 years with ankylosing spondylitis or in good health (not recorded which). The source material was blood, either unsorted or a sorted T cell fraction (not recorded which). This chain's CDR3 is CASSLLAGYTGELFF. CDR3 sequence (DNA): TGTGCCAGCAGTTTACTAGCGGGATACACCGGGGAGCTGTTTTTT.